The source of this TCR beta chain is a study of cytomegalovirus exposure and HLA in healthy donors. About this clone itself: No antigen is known for it.

The primer mix had 60 Vbeta and 13 Jbeta primers. Clones were read by immunoSEQ multiplex PCR, and TCRdb kept only the in-frame ones, dropping some. The profile shows 130,000 or so clones, 65% to 90% of them singletons. Trimming stripped 6 bases from V and 5 bases from J, with 10 bases between. This CDR3 is built from 12 residues. Germline CDR1 reads MDHEN; CDR2 reads SYDVKM. Study findings and constraints: Data from an earlier analysis indicated that most TCR beta V segments were productive either about 87% or about 30% of the time.

The sequenced sample consisted of PBMCs. The receptor was derived from a young woman in good health and CMV-seropositive. The J gene is TRBJ1-1, the V gene TRBV28, with D possibly being TRBD1 (6 bases). CDR3: CASSLGQTEAFF. In nucleotides, the CDR3 is TGTGCCAGCAGCCTTGGACAGACTGAAGCTTTCTTT.